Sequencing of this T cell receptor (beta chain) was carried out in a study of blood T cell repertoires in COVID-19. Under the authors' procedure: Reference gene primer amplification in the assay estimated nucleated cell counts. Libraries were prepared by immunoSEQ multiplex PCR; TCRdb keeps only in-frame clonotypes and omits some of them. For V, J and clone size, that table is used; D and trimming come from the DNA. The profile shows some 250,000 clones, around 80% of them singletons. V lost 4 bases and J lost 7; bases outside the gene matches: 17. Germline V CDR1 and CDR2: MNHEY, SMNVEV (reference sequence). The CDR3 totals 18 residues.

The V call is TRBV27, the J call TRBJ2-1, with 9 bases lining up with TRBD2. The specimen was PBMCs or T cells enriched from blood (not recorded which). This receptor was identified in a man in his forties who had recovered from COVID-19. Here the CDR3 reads CASSSPRLAGAPLNEQFF. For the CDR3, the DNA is TGTGCCAGCAGTTCTCCCCGGTTAGCGGGGGCCCCTCTGAATGAGCAGTTCTTC.